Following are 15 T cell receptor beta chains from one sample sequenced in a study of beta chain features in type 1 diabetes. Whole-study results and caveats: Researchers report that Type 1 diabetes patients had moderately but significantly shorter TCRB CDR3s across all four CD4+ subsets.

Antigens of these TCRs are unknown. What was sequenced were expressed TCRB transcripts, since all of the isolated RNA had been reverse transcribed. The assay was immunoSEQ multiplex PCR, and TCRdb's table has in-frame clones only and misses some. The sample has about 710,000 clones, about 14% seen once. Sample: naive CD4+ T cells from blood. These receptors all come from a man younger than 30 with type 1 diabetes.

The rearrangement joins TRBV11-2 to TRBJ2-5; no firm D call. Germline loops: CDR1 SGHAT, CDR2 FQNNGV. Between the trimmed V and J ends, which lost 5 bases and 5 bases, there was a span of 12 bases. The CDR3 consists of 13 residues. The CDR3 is CASSAQTLETQYF. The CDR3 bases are TGTGCCAGCAGCGCCCAGACCCTCGAGACCCAGTACTTC.

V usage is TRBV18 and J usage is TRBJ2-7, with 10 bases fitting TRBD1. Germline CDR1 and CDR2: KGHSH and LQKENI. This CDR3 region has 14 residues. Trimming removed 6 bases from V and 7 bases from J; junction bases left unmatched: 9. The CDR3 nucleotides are TGTGCCAGCTCCCCCGGGACAGGGGTGGGTGAGCAGTACTTC. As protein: CASSPGTGVGEQYF. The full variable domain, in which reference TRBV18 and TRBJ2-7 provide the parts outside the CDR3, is NAGVMQNPRHLVRRRGQEARLRCSPMKGHSHVYWYRQLPEEGLKFMVYLQKENIIDESGMPKERFSAEFPKEGPSILRIQQVVRGDSAAYFCASSPGTGVGEQYFGPGTRLTVT.

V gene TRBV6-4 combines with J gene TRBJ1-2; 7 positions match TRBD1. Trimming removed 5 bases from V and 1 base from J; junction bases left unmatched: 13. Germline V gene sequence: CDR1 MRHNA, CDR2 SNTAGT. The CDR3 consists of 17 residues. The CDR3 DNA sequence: TGTGCCAGCAGTTTGACAGGGACCAGTCTTGGTAACTATGGCTACACCTTC. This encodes CASSLTGTSLGNYGYTF.

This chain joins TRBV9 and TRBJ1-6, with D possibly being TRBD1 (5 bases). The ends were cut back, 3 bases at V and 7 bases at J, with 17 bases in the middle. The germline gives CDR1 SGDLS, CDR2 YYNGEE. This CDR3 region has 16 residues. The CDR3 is CASSGHGTGINSPLHF. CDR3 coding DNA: TGTGCCAGCAGCGGACACGGGACGGGGATCAATTCACCCCTCCACTTT.

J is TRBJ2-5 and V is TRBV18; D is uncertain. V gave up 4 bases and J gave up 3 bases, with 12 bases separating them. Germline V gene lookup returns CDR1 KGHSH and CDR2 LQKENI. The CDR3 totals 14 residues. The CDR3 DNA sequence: TGTGCCAGCTCACGTTCGGCAGGAGAAGAGACCCAGTACTTC. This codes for CASSRSAGEETQYF.

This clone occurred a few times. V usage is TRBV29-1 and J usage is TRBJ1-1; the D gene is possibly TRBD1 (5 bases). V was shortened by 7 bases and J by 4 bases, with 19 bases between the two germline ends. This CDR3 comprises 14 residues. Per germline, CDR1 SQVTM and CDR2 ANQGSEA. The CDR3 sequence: CSARQNTDSTEAFF. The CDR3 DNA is TGCAGCGCCAGACAGAATACAGACTCCACTGAAGCTTTCTTT.

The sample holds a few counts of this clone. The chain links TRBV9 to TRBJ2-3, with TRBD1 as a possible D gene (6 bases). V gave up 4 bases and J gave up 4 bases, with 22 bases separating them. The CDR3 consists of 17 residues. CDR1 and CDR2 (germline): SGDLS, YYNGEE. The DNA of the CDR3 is TGTGCCAGCAGCCCAGGGGTTGACAGGTGGAATGCAGATACGCAGTATTTT. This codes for CASSPGVDRWNADTQYF. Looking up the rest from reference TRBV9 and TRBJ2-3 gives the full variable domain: DSGVTQTPKHLITATGQRVTLRCSPRSGDLSVYWYQQSLDQGLQFLIQYYNGEERAKGNILERFSAQQFPDLHSELNLSSLELGDSALYFCASSPGVDRWNADTQYFGPGTRLTVL.

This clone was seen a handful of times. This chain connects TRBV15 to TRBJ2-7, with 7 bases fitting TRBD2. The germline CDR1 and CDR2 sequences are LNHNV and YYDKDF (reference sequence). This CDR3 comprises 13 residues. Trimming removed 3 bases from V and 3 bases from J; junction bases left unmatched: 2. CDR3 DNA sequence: TGTGCCACCAGCAGGACTAGCAACTACGAGCAGTACTTC. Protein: CATSRTSNYEQYF.

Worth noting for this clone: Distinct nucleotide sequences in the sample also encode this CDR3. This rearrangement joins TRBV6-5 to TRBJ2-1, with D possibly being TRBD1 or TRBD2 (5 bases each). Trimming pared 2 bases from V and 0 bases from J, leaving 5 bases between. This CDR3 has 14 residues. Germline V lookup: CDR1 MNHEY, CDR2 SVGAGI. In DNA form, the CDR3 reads TGTGCCAGCAGTTACGGGGGCTCCTACAATGAGCAGTTCTTC. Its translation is CASSYGGSYNEQFF.

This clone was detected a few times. CDR3 sequence (DNA): TGCACCAGCAGCCACGACGGGACTAGCGGGGGCCGAGAATCCTACGAGCAGTACTTC. Translation gives CTSSHDGTSGGRESYEQYF. This chain joins TRBV1 and TRBJ2-7; the DNA was not compared with TRBD2, the D call given in the table. TRBV1 is a known pseudogene. The CDR3 has 19 residues.

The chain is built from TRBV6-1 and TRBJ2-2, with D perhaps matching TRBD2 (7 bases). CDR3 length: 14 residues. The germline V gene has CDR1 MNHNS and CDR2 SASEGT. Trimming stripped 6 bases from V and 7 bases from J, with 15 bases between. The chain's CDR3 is CASRSRGADGELFF. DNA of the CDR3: TGTGCCAGCAGATCCCGGGGGGCCGACGGGGAGCTGTTTTTT.

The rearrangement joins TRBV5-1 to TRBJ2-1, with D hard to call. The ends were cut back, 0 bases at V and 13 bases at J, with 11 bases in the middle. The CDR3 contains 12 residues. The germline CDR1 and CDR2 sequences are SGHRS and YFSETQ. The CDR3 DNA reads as TGCGCCAGCAGCTTGGTGCCCCCGCCCCAGTTCTTC. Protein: CASSLVPPPQFF.

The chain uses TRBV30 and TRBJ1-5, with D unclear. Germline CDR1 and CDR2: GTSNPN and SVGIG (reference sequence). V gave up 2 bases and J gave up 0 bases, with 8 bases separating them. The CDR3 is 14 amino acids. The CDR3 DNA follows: TGTGCCTGGAGTTTACAAAATAGCAATCAGCCCCAGCATTTT. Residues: CAWSLQNSNQPQHF.

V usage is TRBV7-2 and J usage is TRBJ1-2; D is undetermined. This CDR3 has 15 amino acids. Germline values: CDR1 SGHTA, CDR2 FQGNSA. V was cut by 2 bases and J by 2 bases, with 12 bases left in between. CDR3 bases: TGTGCCAGCAGCTTATTATCAGGCGCCAACTATGGCTACACCTTC. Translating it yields CASSLLSGANYGYTF. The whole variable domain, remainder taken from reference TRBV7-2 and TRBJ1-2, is GAGVSQSPSNKVTEKGKDVELRCDPISGHTALYWYRQSLGQGLEFLIYFQGNSAPDKSGLPSDRFSAERTGGSVSTLTIQRTQQEDSAVYLCASSLLSGANYGYTFGSGTRLTVV.

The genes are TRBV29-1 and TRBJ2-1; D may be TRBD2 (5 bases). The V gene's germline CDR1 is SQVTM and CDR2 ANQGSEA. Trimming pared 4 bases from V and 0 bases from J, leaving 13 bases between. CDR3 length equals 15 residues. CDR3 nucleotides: TGCAGCGTTGGGGCTAGCCGGAGCTCCTACAATGAGCAGTTCTTC. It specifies CSVGASRSSYNEQFF.